Listed below are T cell receptor beta chains from one sample, sequenced in a study of blood T cell repertoires in COVID-19. Produced via immunoSEQ multiplex PCR; TCRdb's table is partial and in-frame only. The data contain 200,000 to 300,000 clones, roughly 86% of them seen just once; the ten biggest clones take up around 4%. Material for sequencing was peripheral blood. These receptors were collected from a middle-aged man with acute or convalescent COVID-19. CDR3s include the opening cysteine and the closing phenylalanine or tryptophan. The order of the fields is CDR3 length, V gene, clone size, J gene, D gene, CDR3 protein, CDR3 DNA. D genes are given only for firm matches. A row's size may be missing; if present it is once, few, many or a size class.

13	TRBV28	NA	TRBJ1-2	NA	CASSSQGYYGYTF	TGTGCCAGCAGTTCTCAGGGCTACTATGGCTACACCTTC
14	TRBV5-1	NA	TRBJ2-7	NA	CASSLGPQGYEQYF	TGCGCCAGCAGCTTGGGGCCCCAGGGCTACGAGCAGTACTTC
14	TRBV18	few	TRBJ1-6	NA	CASSRGEYNSPLHF	TGTGCCAGCTCACGTGGGGAGTATAATTCACCCCTCCACTTT
17	TRBV28	NA	TRBJ2-1	TRBD2	CASSLRLAASSYNEQFF	TGTGCCAGCAGTTTAAGACTAGCGGCCAGCTCCTACAATGAGCAGTTCTTC
20	TRBV19	NA	TRBJ2-3	TRBD2	CASSTRPPGLAGADTDTQYF	TGTGCCAGTAGCACCAGGCCGCCAGGTCTAGCGGGAGCGGACACAGATACGCAGTATTTT
16	TRBV30	NA	TRBJ1-3	TRBD1	CAWRDPTGVSGNTIYF	TGTGCCTGGAGGGACCCGACAGGGGTCTCTGGAAACACCATATATTTT
13	TRBV2	NA	TRBJ1-2	NA	CASSGTANYGYTF	TGTGCCAGCAGTGGGACTGCGAACTATGGCTACACCTTC
14	TRBV30	NA	TRBJ1-2	NA	CAWSVLPGGTGYTF	TGTGCCTGGAGTGTACTTCCCGGGGGTACTGGCTACACCTTC
18	TRBV3-1/TRBV3-2	once	TRBJ2-4	TRBD1	CASSPNGQGAGAGNIQYF	TGTGCCAGCAGCCCCAATGGACAGGGGGCCGGGGCTGGAAACATTCAGTACTTC
15	TRBV5-4	NA	TRBJ2-1	TRBD2	CASSSEPSGYNEQFF	TGTGCCAGCAGCTCCGAGCCTAGCGGATACAATGAGCAGTTCTTC
15	TRBV28	NA	TRBJ2-7	TRBD2	CASSFLAGGPEEQYF	TGTGCCAGCAGTTTCCTAGCGGGAGGGCCGGAGGAGCAGTACTTC